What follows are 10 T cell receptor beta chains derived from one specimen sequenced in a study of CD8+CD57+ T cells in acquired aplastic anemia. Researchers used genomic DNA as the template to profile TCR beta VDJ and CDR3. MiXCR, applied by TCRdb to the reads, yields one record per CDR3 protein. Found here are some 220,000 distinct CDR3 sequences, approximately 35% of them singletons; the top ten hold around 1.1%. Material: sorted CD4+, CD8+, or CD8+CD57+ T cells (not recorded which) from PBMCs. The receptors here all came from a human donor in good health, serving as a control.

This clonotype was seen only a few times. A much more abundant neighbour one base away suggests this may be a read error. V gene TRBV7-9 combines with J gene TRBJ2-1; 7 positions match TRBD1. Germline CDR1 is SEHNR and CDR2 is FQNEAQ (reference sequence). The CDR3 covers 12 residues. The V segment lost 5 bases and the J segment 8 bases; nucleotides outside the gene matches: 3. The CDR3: CASSRTGDEQFF. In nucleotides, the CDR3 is TGTGCCAGCAGCCGGACAGGCGATGAGCAGTTCTTC.

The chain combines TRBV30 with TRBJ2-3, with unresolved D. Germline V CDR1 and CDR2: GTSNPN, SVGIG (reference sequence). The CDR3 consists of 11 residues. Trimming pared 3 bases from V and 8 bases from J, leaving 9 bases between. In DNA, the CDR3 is TGTGCCTGGAGCCTCCGGGTTACGCAGTATTTT. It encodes CAWSLRVTQYF.

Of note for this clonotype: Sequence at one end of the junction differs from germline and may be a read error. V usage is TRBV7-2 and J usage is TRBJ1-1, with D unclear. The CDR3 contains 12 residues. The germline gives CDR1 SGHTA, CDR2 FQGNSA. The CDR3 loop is CASNLDLTEAFF. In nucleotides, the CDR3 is TGTGCCAGCAACTTAGACCTCACTGAAGCTTTCTTT.

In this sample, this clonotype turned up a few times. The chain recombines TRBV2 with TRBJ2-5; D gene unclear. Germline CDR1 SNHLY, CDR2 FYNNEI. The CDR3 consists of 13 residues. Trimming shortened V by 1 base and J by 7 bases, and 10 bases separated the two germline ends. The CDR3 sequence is CASSEVSSGTQYF. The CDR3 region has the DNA TGTGCCAGCAGTGAAGTATCATCTGGGACCCAGTACTTC. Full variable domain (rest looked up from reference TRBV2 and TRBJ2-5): EPEVTQTPSHQVTQMGQEVILRCVPISNHLYFYWYRQILGQKVEFLVSFYNNEISEKSEIFDDQFSVERPDGSNFTLKIRSTKLEDSAMYFCASSEVSSGTQYFGPGTRLLVL.

CDR3 in DNA: TGTGCCAGCATGAAGGGACAGCTAGATTCACCCCTCCACTTT. Protein sequence: CASMKGQLDSPLHF. The V call is TRBV2, the J call TRBJ1-6; 7 positions agree with TRBD1. The ends lost 7 bases at V and 8 bases at J; junction bases unmatched: 8. CDR3 length: 14 residues. The germline V gene has CDR1 SNHLY and CDR2 FYNNEI.

For the CDR3, the DNA is TGTGCCAGCAGCTTACACTCGGATCAGCCCCAGCATTTT. It translates to CASSLHSDQPQHF. The genes are TRBV7-9 and TRBJ1-5; D gene ambiguous. Germline lookup yields CDR1 SEHNR and CDR2 FQNEAQ (reference sequence). The CDR3 has 13 residues. V dropped 2 bases and J dropped 5 bases, with 7 bases sitting between them.

CDR3 residues: CASSRDREHEQYF. For the CDR3, the DNA is TGTGCCAGTAGTAGAGACAGGGAACACGAGCAGTACTTC. The chain carries TRBV19 and TRBJ2-7, with 7 bases fitting TRBD1. The CDR3 covers 13 residues. In germline, CDR1 is LNHDA, CDR2 SQIVND (reference sequence). With 4 bases clipped from V and 5 bases from J, the junction kept 5 bases outside the gene matches.

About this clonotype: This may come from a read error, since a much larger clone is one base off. The CDR3 bases are TGCAGTGCTAGTGCGGGCTATGGCTACACCTTC. This sequence encodes CSASAGYGYTF. This chain connects TRBV20-1 to TRBJ1-2; no clear D gene. This CDR3 spans 11 amino acids. Trimming pared 3 bases from V and 4 bases from J, leaving 6 bases between. Germline-derived CDR1 and CDR2 are DFQATT and SNEGSKA (reference sequence).

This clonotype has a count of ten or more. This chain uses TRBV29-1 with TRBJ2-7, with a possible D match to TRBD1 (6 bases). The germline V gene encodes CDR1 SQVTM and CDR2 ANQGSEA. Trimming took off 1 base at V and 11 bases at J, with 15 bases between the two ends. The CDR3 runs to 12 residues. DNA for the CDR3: TGCAGCGTTGAAGTAGGGACATTGCCGGAGTACTTC. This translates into CSVEVGTLPEYF.

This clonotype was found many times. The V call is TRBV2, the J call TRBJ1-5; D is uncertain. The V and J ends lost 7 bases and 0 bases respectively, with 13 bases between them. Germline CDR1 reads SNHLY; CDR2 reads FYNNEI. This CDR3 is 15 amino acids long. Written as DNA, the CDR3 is TGTGCCAGCACCAAGGAACGAATTAGCAATCAGCCCCAGCATTTT. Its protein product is CASTKERISNQPQHF.